The 17 T cell receptor beta chains reported below all come from one sample, sequenced in a study of glioma-infiltrating T cells after dendritic cell vaccination. Data came from immunoSEQ multiplex PCR; TCRdb stores just in-frame clones and leaves some out. This table has about 92,000 clones, about nine tenths appearing once. Sequencing used blood, obtained before dendritic cell vaccination. These receptors were collected from a human donor with glioblastoma.

This chain links TRBV6-5 with TRBJ2-1; maybe TRBD2 (6 bases). Germline lookup yields CDR1 MNHEY and CDR2 SVGAGI. The CDR3 is 12 amino acids. V was shortened by 5 bases and J by 10 bases, with 12 bases between the two germline ends. CDR3 nucleotide sequence: TGTGCCAGCAGTGAGACAGCGGGCGAGCAGTTCTTC. Translating it yields CASSETAGEQFF.

The chain recombines TRBV4-2 with TRBJ1-3, with D unclear. Germline CDR1 is LGHNA and CDR2 is YNFKEQ. The CDR3 is 17 residues long. V was shortened by 0 bases and J by 0 bases, with 12 bases between the two germline ends. CDR3 loop: CASSQDAQAVSGNTIYF. The CDR3 DNA sequence: TGTGCCAGCAGCCAAGATGCGCAGGCCGTCTCTGGAAACACCATATATTTT.

The J gene is TRBJ1-5, the V gene TRBV6-1; maybe TRBD1 (5 bases). The CDR3 sequence is 12 residues long. CDR1 and CDR2 (germline): MNHNS, SASEGT. The V end was cut by 8 bases, the J end by 1 base, with 6 bases between. This CDR3 reads CASRQSNQPQHF. The CDR3 DNA sequence: TGTGCCAGCCGACAGAGCAATCAGCCCCAGCATTTT.

The chain is built from TRBV10-3 and TRBJ1-5; the D gene is possibly TRBD1 (6 bases). V was clipped by 5 bases and J by 6 bases, with 8 bases between them. Germline V gene data show CDR1 as ENHRY and CDR2 as SYGVKD. The CDR3 extends over 12 amino acids. CDR3 in amino acids: CAISQGGQPQHF. CDR3 in DNA: TGTGCCATCAGTCAAGGGGGTCAGCCCCAGCATTTT.

V gene TRBV6-6 combines with J gene TRBJ1-1; D is undetermined. The germline gives CDR1 MNHNY, CDR2 SVGAGI (reference sequence). CDR3 size: 15 residues. Between the trimmed V and J ends, which lost 1 base and 3 bases, there was a span of 12 bases. CDR3 sequence: CASSYFLDSHTEAFF. Written as DNA, the CDR3 is TGTGCCAGCAGTTACTTCCTGGACTCTCACACTGAAGCTTTCTTT.

The count of this clone is one. The chain recombines TRBV9 with TRBJ2-5, with 7 nucleotides matching TRBD1. Germline CDR1 SGDLS, CDR2 YYNGEE. The CDR3 sequence is 15 residues long. V was pared by 0 bases and J by 5 bases, with 7 bases of the junction left unmatched. The CDR3, as DNA: TGTGCCAGCAGCGTAGAGAGGGGGCGCGGGGAGACCCAGTACTTC. Its translation is CASSVERGRGETQYF.

In DNA form, the CDR3 reads TGTGCCAGCAGTGAATTCGCTTCAGCGAAGACCCAGTACTTC. This encodes CASSEFASAKTQYF. The chain is built from TRBV2 and TRBJ2-5; the D is unclear. The CDR3 runs 14 residues. Germline V gives CDR1 SNHLY, CDR2 FYNNEI. V was cut by 2 bases and J by 6 bases, with 13 bases left in between.

V usage is TRBV5-1 and J usage is TRBJ2-3; 11 bases are a match to TRBD2. The CDR3 is 17 residues long. J was trimmed by 3 bases and V by 0 bases; bases with no gene match: 6. CDR1 SGHRS and CDR2 YFSETQ come from the germline V gene. In nucleotides, the CDR3 is TGCGCCAGCAGCTTGGGGGCGACTAGCGGGAATACAGATACGCAGTATTTT. Translated: CASSLGATSGNTDTQYF. The whole variable domain, remainder taken from reference TRBV5-1 and TRBJ2-3, is KAGVTQTPRYLIKTRGQQVTLSCSPISGHRSVSWYQQTPGQGLQFLFEYFSETQRNKGNFPGRFSGRQFSNSRSEMNVSTLELGDSALYLCASSLGATSGNTDTQYFGPGTRLTVL.

The chain is built from TRBV4-3 and TRBJ2-7; 12 positions match TRBD1. Germline-derived CDR1 and CDR2 are LGHNA and YSLEER. The CDR3 has 15 amino acids. The trim removed 2 bases at V and 4 bases at J, leaving 3 bases unmatched. The CDR3 nucleotides are TGCGCCAGCAGCCAAAGGGACAGGGGGCCATACGAGCAGTACTTC. Amino acid sequence: CASSQRDRGPYEQYF.

The CDR3 DNA sequence: TGCGCCAGCAGCCAAGATAGGAGCGGGGTGGAGCAGTACTTC. Protein sequence: CASSQDRSGVEQYF. The chain combines TRBV4-1 with TRBJ2-7; 7 nucleotides align to TRBD2. V lost 0 bases to trimming and J lost 7 bases; unmatched junction nucleotides: 6. The CDR3 runs to 14 residues. Germline values: CDR1 MGHRA, CDR2 YSYEKL.

CDR3 loop: CASSLELSEQYF. The CDR3 DNA follows: TGTGCCAGCAGCTTAGAGCTGAGCGAGCAGTACTTC. The chain links TRBV7-8 to TRBJ2-7; D ambiguous. The CDR3 runs 12 residues. V was shortened by 1 base and J by 6 bases, with 7 bases between the two germline ends. CDR1 is SGHVS, CDR2 FQNEAQ, per germline.

This clone was counted once. The rearrangement links TRBV7-2 to TRBJ1-3; possible D gene TRBD1, 6 bases. Trimming stripped 0 bases from V and 1 base from J, with 10 bases between. The CDR3 length is 16 residues. Germline V gene sequence: CDR1 SGHTA, CDR2 FQGNSA. This chain's CDR3 is CASSLAPTGSGNTIYF. In DNA form, the CDR3 reads TGTGCCAGCAGCTTAGCCCCAACAGGGTCTGGAAACACCATATATTTT.

The chain is built from TRBV6-1 and TRBJ2-1; 7 nucleotides agree with TRBD1. CDR1 is MNHNS and CDR2 is SASEGT in the germline V gene. Germline trimming cut 5 bases from V and 4 bases from J; bases unmatched to any gene: 2. This CDR3 is 13 amino acids long. CDR3 sequence: CASSTQGYNEQFF. The CDR3 region has the DNA TGTGCCAGCAGTACACAGGGGTACAATGAGCAGTTCTTC.

This clone was seen many times. This chain links TRBV27 with TRBJ2-7; 8 bases are shared with TRBD1. After removal of 4 bases from V and 3 bases from J, the junction contained 8 bases not matched to a gene. This CDR3 comprises 15 residues. Per the germline V gene, CDR1 is MNHEY and CDR2 is SMNVEV (reference sequence). DNA of the CDR3: TGTGCCAGCAGTTGGACAGGGATCGGGATCTACGAGCAGTACTTC. This translates into CASSWTGIGIYEQYF.

The chain combines TRBV4-3 with TRBJ2-7; 10 bases are a match to TRBD1. Germline values: CDR1 LGHNA, CDR2 YSLEER. V was pared by 3 bases and J by 1 base, with 6 bases of the junction left unmatched. The CDR3 extends over 16 amino acids. The CDR3 nucleotides read TGCGCCAGCAGCCACTCCGGGACAGGGGAATCCTACGAGCAGTACTTC. Translation gives CASSHSGTGESYEQYF.

The rearrangement joins TRBV30 to TRBJ1-1; D is unresolved. The V gene lost 1 base and the J gene lost 1 base, with 10 bases spanning the gap. This CDR3 is 14 amino acids long. The germline CDR1 and CDR2 sequences are GTSNPN and SVGIG (reference sequence). The CDR3 spells CAWSASGGNTEAFF. The CDR3 bases are TGTGCCTGGAGTGCCAGCGGTGGGAACACTGAAGCTTTCTTT. The complete variable domain, with remaining parts taken from reference TRBV30 and TRBJ1-1, reads SQTIHQWPATLVQPVGSPLSLECTVEGTSNPNLYWYRQAAGRGLQLLFYSVGIGQISSEVPQNLSASRPQDRQFILSSKKLLLSDSGFYLCAWSASGGNTEAFFGQGTRLTVV.

CDR3 in amino acids: CASSVGQGPYEQYF. The DNA for the CDR3 is TGTGCCAGCAGTGTGGGACAGGGCCCTTACGAGCAGTACTTC. This rearrangement joins TRBV2 to TRBJ2-7; 9 nucleotides line up with TRBD1. Trimming took 4 bases from V and 4 from J; bases not matched to a gene: 5. CDR3 length equals 14 residues. Germline CDR1 and CDR2: SNHLY and FYNNEI.